Listed below are T cell receptor beta chains from one sample, sequenced in a study of cytomegalovirus exposure and HLA in healthy donors. Using immunoSEQ multiplex PCR, the repertoire was profiled, and TCRdb retains in-frame clones only, with some absent. The sample includes some 130,000 clones, around 77% of them seen just once. The sample consisted of PBMCs. The receptor set was obtained from a woman aged 60 to 75 in good health and CMV-seronegative. Each CDR3 is given with its conserved first and last residue. D genes are given only for firm matches. Rows give clone size only sometimes, using once, few, many, or a class for an expanded clone.

>TRBD1|TRBV18|.|TRBJ1-2|14
CASSRTGGTYGYTF
TGTGCCAGCTCTCGAACAGGGGGCACCTATGGCTACACCTTC
>TRBD1|TRBV28|.|TRBJ1-1|14
CASTWDRAVPEAFF
TGTGCCAGCACCTGGGACAGGGCAGTCCCTGAAGCTTTCTTT
>TRBD1|TRBV5-4|.|TRBJ1-3|14
CASSTGGSGNTIYF
TGTGCCAGCAGCACAGGGGGGAGTGGAAACACCATATATTTT
>TRBD2|TRBV7-3|once|TRBJ2-2|18
CASSLDGGRARDTGELFF
TGTGCCAGCAGCTTAGATGGAGGGAGGGCTAGAGACACCGGGGAGCTGTTTTTT
>.|TRBV29-1|.|TRBJ2-2|14
CCVEQGMVHGELFF
TGCTGCGTTGAACAGGGAATGGTGCACGGGGAGCTGTTTTTT
>TRBD2|TRBV7-8|once|TRBJ2-3|18
CASSFLIASGGPSDTQYF
TGTGCCAGCAGCTTTTTAATAGCTAGCGGGGGGCCATCGGATACGCAGTATTTT
>.|TRBV4-2|.|TRBJ2-5|14
CASSFRDIEETQYF
TGTGCCAGCAGCTTCCGGGACATCGAAGAGACCCAGTACTTC
>.|TRBV6-6|few|TRBJ1-1|14
CASSSQGYDTEAFF
TGTGCCAGCAGTAGCCAGGGGTACGACACTGAAGCTTTCTTT
>.|TRBV6-5|once|TRBJ2-7|11
CASSEERVVYF
TGTGCCAGCAGTGAAGAGAGGGTTGTGTACTTC
>.|TRBV11-1|.|TRBJ1-6|15
CASSSRESDDSPLHF
TGTGCCAGCAGCTCTAGGGAGTCAGATGATTCACCCCTCCACTTT
>TRBD2|TRBV7-2|.|TRBJ2-7|15
CASSRSGRGSYEQYF
TGTGCCAGCAGCCGCAGCGGGAGAGGATCTTACGAGCAGTACTTC
>TRBD2|TRBV15|once|TRBJ2-7|15
CATSSSLAGAYEQYF
TGTGCCACCAGCAGCTCTCTAGCGGGAGCTTACGAGCAGTACTTC
>.|TRBV10-3|.|TRBJ2-7|16
CAIRGGAGQAFVEQYF
TGTGCCATCAGGGGGGGGGCAGGGCAGGCTTTTGTCGAGCAGTACTTC
>TRBD1|TRBV28|.|TRBJ1-5|13
CASSRTGVGPQHF
TGTGCCAGCAGTCGGACAGGGGTGGGTCCCCAGCATTTT
>.|TRBV28|.|TRBJ1-1|15
CASSMAQELNTEAFF
TGTGCCAGCAGTATGGCACAGGAACTGAACACTGAAGCTTTCTTT
>TRBD1|TRBV7-9|.|TRBJ2-5|17
CASSESRTGEGQETQYF
TGTGCCAGCAGCGAAAGCCGGACAGGGGAGGGGCAAGAGACCCAGTACTTC
>.|TRBV15|.|TRBJ2-5|15
CATSRDVTRPETQYF
TGTGCCACCAGCAGAGATGTGACCAGGCCAGAGACCCAGTACTTC
>TRBD2|TRBV19|.|TRBJ2-5|14
CASSTPGPREAQYF
TGTGCCAGTAGTACCCCAGGACCACGGGAGGCCCAGTACTTC
>.|TRBV15|.|TRBJ1-4|14
CATSSQGRNEKLFF
TGTGCCACCAGCAGTCAGGGGCGCAACGAAAAACTGTTTTTT
>.|TRBV10-2|once|TRBJ1-6|14
CASRPQQGYSPLHF
TGCGCCAGCAGACCCCAACAGGGTTACTCACCCCTCCACTTT
>TRBD2|TRBV5-1|.|TRBJ2-1|16
CASSLLAGETYNEQFF
TGCGCCAGCAGCCTCCTAGCGGGGGAGACCTACAATGAGCAGTTCTTC
>.|TRBV28|.|TRBJ2-7|12
CASRSTAYEQYF
TGTGCCAGCAGATCTACCGCCTACGAGCAGTACTTC
>TRBD1|TRBV6-5|.|TRBJ1-2|12
CASKDRGGGYTF
TGTGCCAGCAAGGACAGGGGAGGCGGCTACACCTTC
>.|TRBV7-6|.|TRBJ1-5|16
CASTTGGGRSNQPQHF
TGTGCCAGCACCACGGGAGGCGGTCGTAGCAATCAGCCCCAGCATTTT
>TRBD1|TRBV25-1|.|TRBJ2-2|15
CASRGDRGQTGELFF
TGTGCCAGCAGAGGAGACAGGGGACAAACCGGGGAGCTGTTTTTT
>TRBD1|TRBV9|.|TRBJ2-6|21
CASSVVRDRSVFGSGANVLTF
TGTGCCAGCAGCGTAGTCCGGGACAGGTCGGTTTTCGGCTCTGGGGCCAACGTCCTGACTTTC
>.|TRBV27|.|TRBJ2-3|15
CASSNPASSVGAQYF
TGTGCCAGCAGTAATCCCGCGTCCTCCGTCGGAGCGCAGTATTTT
>TRBD1|TRBV7-9|.|TRBJ1-2|18
CASSFSGQGSSANYGYTF
TGTGCCAGCAGCTTCTCGGGACAGGGGAGTTCTGCTAACTATGGCTACACCTTC
>.|TRBV1|.|TRBJ2-5|17
CTSSPPLTREPGETQYF
TGCACCAGCAGCCCCCCCCTAACGAGGGAGCCAGGAGAGACCCAGTACTTC
>TRBD1|TRBV29-1|.|TRBJ1-2|14
CSVKRTGVDYGYTF
TGCAGCGTTAAACGGACAGGGGTGGACTATGGCTACACCTTC
>TRBD1|TRBV28|once|TRBJ1-5|16
CATGGGGGGGNQPQHF
TGTGCCACCGGGGGAGGGGGCGGGGGGGGCAATCAGCCCCAGCATTTT
>.|TRBV9|few|TRBJ2-1|15
CASSVASRSYNEQFF
TGTGCCAGCAGCGTAGCTTCTCGCTCCTACAATGAGCAGTTCTTC
>.|TRBV15|.|TRBJ2-5|15
CATSRDGATGETQYF
TGTGCCACCAGCAGAGATGGGGCAACGGGAGAGACCCAGTACTTC
>TRBD1|TRBV5-1|.|TRBJ1-1|14
CASSLQGAGTEAFF
TGCGCCAGCAGCTTGCAGGGGGCCGGTACTGAAGCTTTCTTT
>.|TRBV30|.|TRBJ2-1|14
CAWSGTGRYNEQFF
TGTGCCTGGAGTGGCACAGGGAGATACAATGAGCAGTTCTTC
>.|TRBV27|once|TRBJ1-5|16
CASSSISSGGNQPQHF
TGTGCCAGCAGTTCAATATCCTCAGGGGGCAATCAGCCCCAGCATTTT
>TRBD1|TRBV4-1|few|TRBJ2-2|16
CASSGRTGMNTGELFF
TGCGCCAGCAGCGGAAGGACAGGGATGAACACCGGGGAGCTGTTTTTT
>TRBD1|TRBV29-1|once|TRBJ2-2|15
CSVEDGTGVTGELFF
TGCAGCGTTGAAGATGGTACAGGGGTCACCGGGGAGCTGTTTTTT
>.|TRBV19|.|TRBJ1-1|13
CASSHRNRPGAFF
TGTGCCAGTAGCCACCGGAACCGCCCGGGGGCTTTCTTT
>TRBD2|TRBV5-4|.|TRBJ2-1|18
CASSLVGGGRREGNEQFF
TGTGCCAGCAGCTTGGTGGGAGGAGGTAGGCGGGAGGGCAATGAGCAGTTCTTC
>.|TRBV7-3|.|TRBJ1-1|14
CASSFSPGVQEAFF
TGTGCCAGCAGCTTTTCACCCGGGGTACAGGAAGCTTTCTTT
>TRBD1|TRBV30|.|TRBJ1-5|17
CAWSRDRGPKSNQPQHF
TGTGCCTGGAGTAGGGACAGGGGGCCGAAGAGCAATCAGCCCCAGCATTTT
>.|TRBV2|.|TRBJ1-4|16
CASSLTSGTVGEKLFF
TGTGCCAGCAGTCTTACTTCCGGTACAGTAGGTGAAAAACTGTTTTTT
>TRBD1|TRBV4-2|once|TRBJ2-5|16
CASSQDQGGAYISQYF
TGTGCCAGCAGCCAAGATCAAGGGGGCGCCTATATATCCCAGTACTTC
>.|TRBV6-1|.|TRBJ1-5|14
CASIRDRGNQPQHF
TGTGCCAGTATCCGAGACCGGGGCAATCAGCCCCAGCATTTT
>TRBD2|TRBV14|.|TRBJ2-7|17
CASSQGNRASGRYEQYF
TGTGCCAGCAGCCAAGGGAATCGTGCTAGCGGGAGGTACGAGCAGTACTTC
>TRBD2|TRBV2|.|TRBJ2-1|14
CATEVAGGNNEQFF
TGTGCCACCGAGGTAGCGGGAGGGAACAATGAGCAGTTCTTC
>TRBD2|TRBV9|.|TRBJ2-6|19
CASSVSLAGTRAGANVLTF
TGTGCCAGCAGCGTATCACTAGCGGGTACCCGCGCTGGGGCCAACGTCCTGACTTTC
>TRBD1|TRBV5-1|.|TRBJ1-1|13
CASSIGTASEAFF
TGCGCCAGCAGCATTGGGACAGCCAGTGAAGCTTTCTTT
>.|TRBV30|.|TRBJ1-1|11
CAWSLSREAFF
TGTGCCTGGAGTCTGAGTCGTGAAGCTTTCTTT